Listed below are T cell receptor beta chains from one sample, sequenced in a study of cytomegalovirus exposure and HLA in healthy donors. The data were produced by immunoSEQ multiplex PCR, yet TCRdb's version contains in-frame clones alone and is incomplete. The table records about 140,000 clones, approximately 71% of them present only once. Specimen: PBMCs. The receptor source for this set is a man aged 40-49 years in good health and CMV-seronegative. CDR3s include the opening cysteine and the closing phenylalanine or tryptophan. A D gene is named only where the DNA matches it firmly. A row's size may be missing; if present it is once, few, many or a size class.

DNA	CDR3	D	length	V	J	size
TGTGCCAGCAGTGCCAAAGATACGCAGTATTTT	CASSAKDTQYF	NA	11	TRBV2	TRBJ2-3	NA
TGTGCCAGCAGTATCGGGGACAGGCGGCAATATGGCTACACCTTC	CASSIGDRRQYGYTF	TRBD1	15	TRBV25-1	TRBJ1-2	NA
TGCGCCAGCAGCAACCGGACAGGAGGCGGGGAGCTGTTTTTT	CASSNRTGGGELFF	TRBD1	14	TRBV5-1	TRBJ2-2	few
TGTGCCAGCAGCTTAGCGAGGAGAGAGAACACTGAAGCTTTCTTT	CASSLARRENTEAFF	NA	15	TRBV7-9	TRBJ1-1	NA
TGTGCCAGCAGTTTGGATAGCGGGGTTGCCTACGAGCAGTACTTC	CASSLDSGVAYEQYF	TRBD2	15	TRBV6-5	TRBJ2-7	NA
TGTGCCAGAAGCCCCGGGAGGGCCAAAGAGACCCAGTACTTC	CARSPGRAKETQYF	TRBD2	14	TRBV5-3	TRBJ2-5	few
TGCGCCAGCAGCCCGTTCTCAGGAGTAGCGGGGGGCGCACCCTACGAGCAGTACTTC	CASSPFSGVAGGAPYEQYF	TRBD2	19	TRBV4-1	TRBJ2-7	NA
TGTGCCAGCAGCTGGGGAGCCGGGTCTGAAGCTTTCTTT	CASSWGAGSEAFF	NA	13	TRBV7-9	TRBJ1-1	few
TGCGCCAGCAGCTTGGAAGGGAGTGTTAATGAAAAACTGTTTTTT	CASSLEGSVNEKLFF	NA	15	TRBV5-1	TRBJ1-4	few
TGTGCCAGCTCACCACCGGGACAGCGAAATGAGCAGTTCTTC	CASSPPGQRNEQFF	TRBD1	14	TRBV18	TRBJ2-1	NA
TGTGCCAGTAGTATAGATGGGAGACTAGCGGGGGTGGGTGAGCAGTTCTTC	CASSIDGRLAGVGEQFF	TRBD2	17	TRBV19	TRBJ2-1	NA
TGTGCCAGCAGGTCCGGGACAGTGAATGAAAAACTGTTTTTT	CASRSGTVNEKLFF	TRBD1	14	TRBV6-5	TRBJ1-4	few
TGCGCCAGCAGCTTGGAAGGGACAGGGTCTACTGAAGCTTTCTTT	CASSLEGTGSTEAFF	TRBD1	15	TRBV5-1	TRBJ1-1	NA
TGCGCCAGCAGCCTGGACTATAACACTGAAGCTTTCTTT	CASSLDYNTEAFF	NA	13	TRBV5-1	TRBJ1-1	NA
TGTGCCAGCAGTATCGGACAGCTTGAAGCTTTCTTT	CASSIGQLEAFF	NA	12	TRBV28	TRBJ1-1	NA
TGTGCCAGTAGTATAGGGGGGACAGGGACGGGGCAGCCCCAGCATTTT	CASSIGGTGTGQPQHF	TRBD1	16	TRBV19	TRBJ1-5	NA
TGTGCCAGCAGCCAATTTCTCGCCGGGGGGCTCTCACCCCTCCACTTT	CASSQFLAGGLSPLHF	NA	16	TRBV16	TRBJ1-6	NA
TGTGCCAGCAGCACCGGGACAGGGGGCTTCTACGAGCAGTACTTC	CASSTGTGGFYEQYF	TRBD1	15	TRBV11-1	TRBJ2-7	NA
TGTGCCAGCAGCCCTGACGGAGGGGCGCAGTTCTTC	CASSPDGGAQFF	NA	12	TRBV6-6	TRBJ2-1	once
TGCAGCGTTGACGGGGTCTATGGCTACACCTTC	CSVDGVYGYTF	NA	11	TRBV29-1	TRBJ1-2	NA
TGTGCCAGCAGGACAGGGCTCCCTAACTATGGCTACACCTTC	CASRTGLPNYGYTF	TRBD1	14	TRBV6-1	TRBJ1-2	NA
TGCGCCAGCAGCTGGAAGCAGCGGGGGGGCACAGATACGCAGTATTTT	CASSWKQRGGTDTQYF	TRBD2	16	TRBV5-1	TRBJ2-3	NA